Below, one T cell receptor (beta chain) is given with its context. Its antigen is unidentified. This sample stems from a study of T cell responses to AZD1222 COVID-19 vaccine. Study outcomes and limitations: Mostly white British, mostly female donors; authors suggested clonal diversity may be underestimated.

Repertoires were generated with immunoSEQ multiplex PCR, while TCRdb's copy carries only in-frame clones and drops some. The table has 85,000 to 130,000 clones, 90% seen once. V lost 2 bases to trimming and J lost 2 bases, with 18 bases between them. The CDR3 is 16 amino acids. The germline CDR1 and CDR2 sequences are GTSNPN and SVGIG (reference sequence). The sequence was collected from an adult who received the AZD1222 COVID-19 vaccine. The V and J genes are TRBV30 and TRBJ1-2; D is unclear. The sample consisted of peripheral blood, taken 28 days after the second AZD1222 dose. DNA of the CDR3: TGTGCCTGGAGTTCACCGATAGGCGGCCAGAACTATGGCTACACCTTC. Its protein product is CAWSSPIGGQNYGYTF.